Presented here are 17 T cell receptor beta chains from one specimen sequenced in a study of regulatory T cells in long-lasting Graves disease. Construction of the TCR beta libraries employed iRepertoire HTBI primers in conjunction with Arm-PCR of CDR3 regions. TCRdb re-derived calls from the multiplex PCR reads in MiXCR, one entry per CDR3 protein. The table shows more than 300,000 distinct CDR3 sequences, with 15% occurring only once. The time point denotes: newly diagnosed GD, antithyroid drugs for less than 3 months. With RNA extracted from PBMCs as input, the TCR library was made. The specimen comprised peripheral blood mononuclear cells (PBMCs), sampled at new diagnosis, from a patient treated with antithyroid drugs. Receptors originate from a female donor with Graves disease.

V usage is TRBV18 and J usage is TRBJ1-6; D unclear. Germline CDR1 reads KGHSH; CDR2 reads LQKENI. V gave up 2 bases and J gave up 6 bases, with 8 bases separating them. The CDR3 has 14 residues. The CDR3: CASSPVLSNSPLHF. The CDR3 bases are TGTGCCAGCTCACCAGTCCTCAGTAATTCACCCCTCCACTTT.

The rearrangement links TRBV18 to TRBJ2-5, with TRBD1 matching 7 bases. V lost 6 bases to trimming and J lost 2 bases; unmatched junction nucleotides: 12. The length of the CDR3 is 16 residues. Germline V gives CDR1 KGHSH, CDR2 LQKENI. CDR3 amino acids: CASSADVGQLQETQYF. CDR3 sequence (DNA): TGTGCCAGCTCTGCGGACGTGGGACAGCTACAAGAGACCCAGTACTTC.

This clonotype was picked up many times. The chain uses TRBV7-2 and TRBJ2-2; 9 nucleotides match TRBD2. This CDR3 contains 19 residues. V gave up 5 bases and J gave up 0 bases; unmatched junction bases: 13. Germline-derived CDR1 and CDR2 are SGHTA and FQGNSA. The CDR3 sequence: CASSAISGSARSNTGELFF. CDR3 DNA: TGTGCCAGCAGCGCCATTAGCGGGAGCGCACGCTCGAACACCGGGGAGCTGTTTTTT.

This clonotype was detected many times. This chain joins TRBV9 and TRBJ1-5; unclear D gene. Trimming pared 4 bases from V and 5 bases from J, leaving 10 bases between. Per germline, CDR1 SGDLS and CDR2 YYNGEE. The CDR3 sequence is 13 residues long. The DNA of the CDR3 is TGTGCCAGCAGCCCCACGCCCGATCAGCCCCAGCATTTT. It is translated as CASSPTPDQPQHF.

This clonotype was counted many times. The V and J genes are TRBV5-1 and TRBJ2-7, with 9 nucleotides matching TRBD1. Germline CDR1 reads SGHRS; CDR2 reads YFSETQ. The CDR3 loop spans 15 amino acids. The V gene end was trimmed by 3 bases and the J gene end by 2 bases; junction bases not matched to a gene: 6. DNA of the CDR3: TGCGCCAGCAGCTACGTGGACAGGGGAACCTACGAGCAGTACTTC. It translates to CASSYVDRGTYEQYF.

There are a few counts of this clonotype. V usage is TRBV5-5 and J usage is TRBJ2-7, with D hard to call. The CDR3 runs to 15 residues. Germline CDR1 and CDR2: SGHKS and YYEKEE (reference sequence). With 0 bases removed from V and 0 bases from J, the gap between germline ends came to 10 bases. CDR3 protein: CASSLVGRSSYEQYF. CDR3 nucleotides: TGTGCCAGCAGCTTGGTTGGCAGGAGCTCCTACGAGCAGTACTTC.

J is TRBJ1-4 and V is TRBV27; TRBD1 is a possible D gene (5 bases). This CDR3 contains 14 residues. V was cut by 5 bases and J by 4 bases, with 11 bases left in between. The germline V gene encodes CDR1 MNHEY and CDR2 SMNVEV (reference sequence). CDR3 nucleotides: TGTGCCAGCAGTGCGAATAGGGGTAATGAAAAACTGTTTTTT. This sequence encodes CASSANRGNEKLFF.

In its sample, this clonotype was seen many times. The chain employs TRBV2 and TRBJ1-2, with 8 bases matching TRBD1. The V and J ends lost 5 bases and 5 bases, in that order; junction bases with no gene match: 10. Germline V gene sequence: CDR1 SNHLY, CDR2 FYNNEI. The CDR3 runs 15 residues. DNA for the CDR3: TGTGCCAGCAGTTTTACAGGGGGAATGAGGTATGGCTACACCTTC. Protein product: CASSFTGGMRYGYTF.

This clonotype was counted only a few times. The chain has TRBV7-9 and TRBJ1-5; no reliable D call. CDR1 SEHNR and CDR2 FQNEAQ come from the germline V gene (reference sequence). CDR3 length equals 12 residues. V was pared by 5 bases and J by 5 bases, with 7 bases between. DNA of the CDR3: TGTGCCAGCAGCGCTGATCATCAGCCCCAGCATTTT. Its protein is CASSADHQPQHF.

The V call is TRBV30, the J call TRBJ2-2, with D unresolved. Germline V gene sequence: CDR1 GTSNPN, CDR2 SVGIG (reference sequence). Trimming left V 7 bases short and J 4 bases short, with 22 bases between. The CDR3 is 16 residues long. CDR3 sequence: CALGLGGQEFTGELFF. In nucleotides, the CDR3 is TGTGCCTTAGGCCTCGGTGGGCAGGAGTTCACCGGGGAGCTGTTTTTT.

The chain couples TRBV13 to TRBJ1-2; 7 nucleotides align to TRBD1. CDR3 length: 17 residues. Per the germline V gene, CDR1 is PRHDT and CDR2 is FYEKMQ (reference sequence). Trimming at V came to 5 bases and at J to 5 bases, leaving 17 bases not matched to a gene. As DNA, the CDR3 is TGTGCCAGCAGCCCAGGAGGCGAGGGGGCGCAGGGATATGGCTACACCTTC. This translates into CASSPGGEGAQGYGYTF.

This clonotype was recorded many times. The chain couples TRBV20-1 to TRBJ2-1; D may be TRBD1 (5 bases). This CDR3 has 14 amino acids. In germline, CDR1 is DFQATT, CDR2 SNEGSKA (reference sequence). Trimming took off 5 bases at V and 7 bases at J, with 18 bases between the two ends. The CDR3 loop is CSAGVGLLRNEQFF. The CDR3 bases are TGCAGTGCTGGGGTGGGGCTCTTGAGGAATGAGCAGTTCTTC.

At least ten counts were recorded for this clonotype. The chain uses TRBV12-3 or TRBV12-4 and TRBJ2-5; D gene unclear. The V and J ends lost 0 bases and 7 bases respectively, with 9 bases between them. The length of the CDR3 is 13 residues. The chain's CDR3 is CASSLATLGTQYF. CDR3 nucleotides: TGTGCCAGCAGTTTAGCGACGTTGGGGACCCAGTACTTC.

About this clonotype: This sequence may be a read error, since a much larger clone differs from it by one base. This sequence joins TRBV27 and TRBJ2-1, with D tentatively TRBD1 or TRBD2 (5 bases each). Trimming took off 2 bases at V and 10 bases at J, with 12 bases between the two ends. The germline CDR1 and CDR2 sequences are MNHEY and SMNVEV (reference sequence). This CDR3 is built from 13 residues. CDR3 coding DNA: TGTGCCAGCAGTTTAGGGGGTCCCTACGAGCAGTTCTTC. It yields the protein CASSLGGPYEQFF.

The chain couples TRBV7-8 to TRBJ2-6, with D unresolved. Germline CDR1 reads SGHVS; CDR2 reads FQNEAQ. CDR3 size: 16 residues. The germline V and J ends were trimmed by 2 bases and 2 bases, with 10 bases remaining between them. The CDR3 nucleotides are TGTGCCAGCAGCTTAAGACCTCAAGCTGGGGCCAACGTCCTGACTTTC. Its translation is CASSLRPQAGANVLTF. The full variable domain, completed using reference TRBV7-8 and TRBJ2-6, is GAGVSQSPRYKVAKRGQDVALRCDPISGHVSLFWYQQALGQGPEFLTYFQNEAQLDKSGLPSDRFFAERPEGSVSTLKIQRTQQEDSAVYLCASSLRPQAGANVLTFGAGSRLTVL.

Many counts were recorded for this clonotype. The chain uses TRBV27 and TRBJ2-1; D call uncertain. Per germline, CDR1 MNHEY and CDR2 SMNVEV (reference sequence). The V end was cut by 5 bases, the J end by 6 bases, with 14 bases between. The CDR3 is 14 residues long. The CDR3 region has the DNA TGTGCCAGCAGTCCCTCCCTTGTTACCAATGAGCAGTTCTTC. Its translation is CASSPSLVTNEQFF.

The chain is built from TRBV6-1 and TRBJ1-5, with 8 bases fitting TRBD1. Germline V gene data show CDR1 as MNHNS and CDR2 as SASEGT. The CDR3 sequence is 17 residues long. Trimming at V came to 6 bases and at J to 4 bases, leaving 14 bases not matched to a gene. The CDR3 loop reads CASRGAGGRGRNQPQHF. The CDR3 DNA follows: TGTGCCAGCAGAGGGGCAGGGGGCAGAGGTCGGAATCAGCCCCAGCATTTT.